Listed below are T cell receptor beta chains from one sample, sequenced in a study of CD8 T cells in ankylosing spondylitis. Via MiXCR, TCRdb re-called the 5' RACE reads, giving one row per CDR3 protein. The sample holds under 300,000 distinct CDR3 sequences, around 10% seen once. The sample comprised blood, either unsorted or a sorted T cell fraction (not recorded which). The receptors derive from a male donor with ankylosing spondylitis or in good health (not recorded which). Each CDR3 is given with its conserved first and last residue. A D gene is named only where the DNA matches it firmly. Clone size is shown for a subset of rows, as once, few, many or a class of expanded clone.

j_call clone_size d_call v_call cdr3_nt cdr3_aa
TRBJ2-5 many - TRBV5-1 TGCGCCAGCAGCGCGTCCCCAGGGCGGAGACAAGAGACCCAGTACTTC CASSASPGRRQETQYF
TRBJ2-5 - - TRBV9 TGTGCCAGCAGCGAAGCGGACTACCCTATAGAGACCCAGTACTTC CASSEADYPIETQYF
TRBJ2-7 few - TRBV6-2/TRBV6-3 TGTGCCAGCGGTGTGTCGGTGCAGTACTTC CASGVSVQYF
TRBJ1-1 many - TRBV28 TGTGCCAGCAGTTTAGGACCGACTGCCGGAGCTTTCTTT CASSLGPTAGAFF
TRBJ1-1 many TRBD1 TRBV29-1 TGCAGCGTGTGGGACAGGACGAACACTGAAGCTTTCTTT CSVWDRTNTEAFF
TRBJ2-1 - TRBD2 TRBV20-1 TGCAGTGCTAGACTATACGGGACTAGCGGGTACAATGAGCAGTTCTTC CSARLYGTSGYNEQFF
TRBJ1-2 - - TRBV7-9 TGTGCCAGCAGGCCTATTACCAGGGCCTATGGCTACACCTTC CASRPITRAYGYTF
TRBJ2-7 many - TRBV5-1 TGCGCCAGCAGCTTGGGACAGCAAACCTACGAGCAGTACTTC CASSLGQQTYEQYF
TRBJ1-2 many - TRBV12-3/TRBV12-4 TGTGCCAGCAGTTTACAGGGCTCGCCTAACTATGGCTACACCTTC CASSLQGSPNYGYTF
TRBJ2-2 many - TRBV6-1 TGTGCCAGCCTACAGCTACAGAACACCGGGGAGCTGTTTTTT CASLQLQNTGELFF
TRBJ2-5 many - TRBV10-3 TGTGCCATCAGTGGAATCCAAGAGACCCAGTACTTC CAISGIQETQYF
TRBJ2-3 many - TRBV5-1 TGCGCCAGCAGCTTGGAACGGTACACAGATACGCAGTATTTT CASSLERYTDTQYF
TRBJ1-4 many - TRBV20-1 TGCAGTGCTAGAGTGGCAGCAACTAATGAAAAACTGTTTTTT CSARVAATNEKLFF
TRBJ2-1 many - TRBV2 TGTGCCAGCACGGACTATGATCCGGTCTTC CASTDYDPVF
TRBJ2-2 many TRBD2 TRBV5-1 TGCGCCAGCAGCTTGACCAGCGGGGGGGCCGGAACCGGGGAGCTGTTTTTT CASSLTSGGAGTGELFF
TRBJ1-5 many - TRBV28 TGTGCCAGCAGTCGCGAGGAGGGTCGCAATCAGCCCCAGCATTTT CASSREEGRNQPQHF
TRBJ2-3 many TRBD2 TRBV20-1 TGCAGTGCAAACTCCGGGACTAGCGGGTTCACAGATACGCAGTATTTT CSANSGTSGFTDTQYF
TRBJ2-6 - - TRBV29-1 TGCAGCGTTGAGCAAGGGGGTTTAAGTGGGGCCAACGTCCTGACTTTC CSVEQGGLSGANVLTF
TRBJ1-1 many - TRBV7-2 TGTGCCAGCAGCCTCAACATGGGGGACACTGAAGCTTTCTTT CASSLNMGDTEAFF
TRBJ2-2 many TRBD2 TRBV29-1 TGCAGCGTTGGGGAGGGACCGGGGCCAGGCACCGGGGAGCTGTTTTTT CSVGEGPGPGTGELFF
TRBJ2-1 many - TRBV6-5 TGTGCCAGCAGTTACTCCGGTGTCTCCTACAATGAGCAGTTCTTC CASSYSGVSYNEQFF
TRBJ1-6 - - TRBV28 TGTGCCAGCATGACAGTTTTTGAGAATTCACCCCTCCACTTT CASMTVFENSPLHF